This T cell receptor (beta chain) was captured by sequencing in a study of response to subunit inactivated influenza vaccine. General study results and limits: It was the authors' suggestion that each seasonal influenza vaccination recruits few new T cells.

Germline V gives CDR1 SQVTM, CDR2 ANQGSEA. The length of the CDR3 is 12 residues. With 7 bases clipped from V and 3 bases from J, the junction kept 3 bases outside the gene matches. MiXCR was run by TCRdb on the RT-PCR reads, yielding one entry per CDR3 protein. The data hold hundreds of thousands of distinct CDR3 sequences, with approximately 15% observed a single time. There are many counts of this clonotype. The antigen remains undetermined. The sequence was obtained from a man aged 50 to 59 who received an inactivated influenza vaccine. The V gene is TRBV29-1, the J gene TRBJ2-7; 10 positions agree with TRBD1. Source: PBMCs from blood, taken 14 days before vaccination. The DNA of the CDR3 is TGCAGCGCTCGGGACAGGGGCTACGAGCAGTACTTC. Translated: CSARDRGYEQYF.